This is a list of T cell receptor beta chains from one sample in a study of T cell responses to AZD1222 COVID-19 vaccine. This table comes from immunoSEQ multiplex PCR, and its TCRdb copy is limited to in-frame clones, with some not included. In the table there are some 200,000 clones, just over 90% of which are singletons. The sample in question was peripheral blood, obtained 28 days after the second AZD1222 dose. These receptor sequences come from an adult who received the AZD1222 COVID-19 vaccine. CDR3s include the opening cysteine and the closing phenylalanine or tryptophan. Each record gives: clone size, V gene, D gene, J gene, CDR3 protein, CDR3 DNA. A D gene is named only where the DNA matches it firmly. Clone sizes are given selectively: once, few, many, or a class where the clone is expanded.

>.|TRBV5-6|.|TRBJ2-7
CASSIGTTFSYEQYF
TGTGCCAGCAGCATTGGGACGACCTTCTCCTACGAGCAGTACTTC
>.|TRBV5-6|.|TRBJ1-3
CASSLYGENTIYF
TGTGCCAGCAGCTTGTACGGAGAAAACACCATATATTTT
>.|TRBV28|.|TRBJ2-7
CASSLRSGVEPHEQYF
TGTGCCAGCAGTTTAAGGTCGGGGGTAGAGCCCCACGAGCAGTACTTC
>many|TRBV13|.|TRBJ2-7
CASSTQRGEQYF
TGTGCCAGCAGCACCCAGAGGGGCGAGCAGTACTTC
>.|TRBV2|.|TRBJ2-7
CASTSGLYSYEQYF
TGTGCCAGCACGTCAGGGCTCTATTCCTACGAGCAGTACTTC
>.|TRBV9|.|TRBJ1-1
CASSVAGTMNTEAFF
TGTGCCAGCAGCGTTGCCGGGACCATGAACACTGAAGCTTTCTTT
>once|TRBV6-5|.|TRBJ2-1
CASSFSGDEQFF
TGTGCCAGCAGTTTTAGCGGCGATGAGCAGTTCTTC
>.|TRBV19|.|TRBJ2-6
CASSFSPGSSGANVLTF
TGTGCCAGTAGTTTTTCGCCAGGGAGCTCTGGGGCCAACGTCCTGACTTTC
>.|TRBV24-1|.|TRBJ2-1
CATEGILGTDNEQFF
TGTGCCACCGAAGGGATACTAGGGACGGACAATGAGCAGTTCTTC
>.|TRBV5-1|.|TRBJ1-2
CASRTSATASNYGYTF
TGCGCCAGCAGGACTTCCGCGACAGCCTCTAACTATGGCTACACCTTC
>.|TRBV29-1|.|TRBJ2-1
CSVEDRSRGSYNEQFF
TGCAGCGTTGAAGATCGGAGTAGAGGCTCCTACAATGAGCAGTTCTTC
>.|TRBV19|.|TRBJ1-1
CASSLNRATEAFF
TGTGCCAGTAGTCTCAACAGGGCCACTGAAGCTTTCTTT
>.|TRBV7-3|TRBD1|TRBJ2-1
CASSSGTGVDNEQFF
TGTGCCAGCAGCTCCGGGACAGGGGTAGACAATGAGCAGTTCTTC
>.|TRBV4-1|.|TRBJ2-4
CASSQRENIQYF
TGCGCCAGCAGCCAAAGGGAAAACATTCAGTACTTC
>.|TRBV28|.|TRBJ1-3
CASSLRLGYGNTIYF
TGTGCCAGCAGTTTACGATTGGGATATGGAAACACCATATATTTT
>once|TRBV5-1|TRBD2|TRBJ2-4
CASSLGVYSGRATLAKNIQYF
TGCGCCAGCAGCTTGGGGGTTTATAGCGGGAGGGCTACCCTAGCCAAAAACATTCAGTACTTC
>.|TRBV19|TRBD2|TRBJ2-7
CASQMTSGSSYEQYF
TGTGCCAGTCAGATGACTAGCGGGAGTTCCTACGAGCAGTACTTC
>.|TRBV7-7|TRBD2|TRBJ2-3
CASSLGLAGGDTQYF
TGTGCTAGCAGCTTAGGCCTAGCGGGAGGAGATACGCAGTATTTT
>.|TRBV24-1|.|TRBJ2-5
CATSDVNAETQYF
TGTGCCACCAGTGATGTAAACGCAGAGACCCAGTACTTC
>.|TRBV28|TRBD1|TRBJ2-7
CASSLYRDRGGWEQYF
TGTGCCAGCAGTTTATACCGGGACAGGGGAGGGTGGGAGCAGTACTTC
>.|TRBV13|.|TRBJ2-7
CASSLRRDVGEQYF
TGTGCCAGCAGCTTACGACGTGATGTAGGCGAGCAGTACTTC
>.|TRBV4-1|.|TRBJ1-1
CASSHQSAEAFF
TGCGCCAGCAGCCACCAGTCGGCTGAAGCTTTCTTT
>.|TRBV6-4|.|TRBJ1-2
CASSSTGRANYGYTF
TGTGCCAGCAGCTCGACGGGCCGGGCTAACTATGGCTACACCTTC
>once|TRBV28|.|TRBJ1-1
CASRGRYTEAFF
TGTGCCAGCAGAGGTCGATACACTGAAGCTTTCTTT
>.|TRBV30|TRBD1|TRBJ1-4
CAWSGKGQAEKLFF
TGTGCCTGGAGTGGAAAGGGACAGGCTGAAAAACTGTTTTTT
>.|TRBV19|TRBD2|TRBJ2-1
CASRWGLAYAEQFF
TGTGCCAGTAGGTGGGGACTAGCGTACGCTGAGCAGTTCTTC
>.|TRBV6-6|.|TRBJ1-5
CASSPDNRDNSNQPQHF
TGTGCCAGCAGTCCTGACAACAGGGATAATAGCAATCAGCCCCAGCATTTT
>.|TRBV12-3/TRBV12-4|.|TRBJ2-7
CASTSGVYEQYF
TGTGCCAGCACCTCCGGGGTCTACGAGCAGTACTTC
>.|TRBV28|.|TRBJ1-5
CASSFQGGNQPQHF
TGTGCCAGCAGTTTCCAGGGTGGGAATCAGCCCCAGCATTTT
>.|TRBV5-1|.|TRBJ2-3
CASSPGVTDTQYF
TGCGCCAGCAGCCCAGGGGTTACAGATACGCAGTATTTT
>.|TRBV19|.|TRBJ1-2
CASSWGLYGYTF
TGTGCCAGTTCGTGGGGCCTCTATGGCTACACCTTC
>.|TRBV30|TRBD1|TRBJ2-7
CAWSPGTGISYEQYF
TGTGCCTGGAGCCCCGGGACAGGGATCTCCTACGAGCAGTACTTC
>once|TRBV6-2/TRBV6-3|TRBD2|TRBJ2-7
CASSYDSVAGVYPYEQYF
TGTGCCAGCAGTTACGATTCGGTAGCGGGAGTTTACCCCTACGAGCAGTACTTC
>.|TRBV4-2|.|TRBJ1-1
CASSPGTSGWTEAFF
TGTGCCAGCAGCCCTGGGACTTCTGGATGGACTGAAGCTTTCTTT
>.|TRBV27|.|TRBJ2-7
CASMGGSYEQYF
TGTGCCAGCATGGGGGGCTCCTACGAGCAGTACTTC
>.|TRBV7-2|.|TRBJ2-5
CASSLATAWAGETQYF
TGTGCCAGCAGCTTAGCCACAGCATGGGCAGGAGAGACCCAGTACTTC
>.|TRBV6-5|.|TRBJ1-1
CASSYQGNTEAFF
TGTGCCAGCAGTTACCAGGGGAACACTGAAGCTTTCTTT
>.|TRBV27|TRBD2|TRBJ2-4
CASSFSTTTIAGGVCRSIQYF
TGTGCCAGCAGTTTCTCCACCACGACAATAGCGGGAGGCGTCTGCCGGTCCATTCAGTACTTC
>.|TRBV23-1|TRBD1|TRBJ1-1
CASSQSPRTGKVVETEAFF
TGCGCCAGCAGTCAATCACCCCGGACAGGGAAAGTTGTGGAGACTGAAGCTTTCTTT
>.|TRBV10-3|.|TRBJ1-6
CAISDNPDPRSSPLHF
TGTGCCATCAGTGATAACCCAGACCCCAGGAGCTCACCCCTCCACTTT
>.|TRBV19|.|TRBJ1-5
CASSPQPRSNQPQHF
TGTGCCAGTAGCCCGCAACCGAGAAGCAATCAGCCCCAGCATTTT
>once|TRBV11-2|TRBD1|TRBJ1-5
CASSLGTGYSNQPQHF
TGTGCCAGCAGCTTAGGGACAGGGTATAGCAATCAGCCCCAGCATTTT
>.|TRBV15|.|TRBJ2-7
CATSSRGKPYEQYF
TGTGCCACCAGCAGCCGTGGGAAACCCTACGAGCAGTACTTC
>.|TRBV6-6|.|TRBJ1-2
CASSYLTANYGYTF
TGTGCCAGCAGTTACCTTACAGCTAACTATGGCTACACCTTC
>once|TRBV3-1/TRBV3-2|TRBD2|TRBJ2-7
CASSPRERRLANSYEQYF
TGTGCCAGCAGCCCCCGGGAGAGGAGACTAGCGAACTCCTACGAGCAGTACTTC
>.|TRBV7-9|.|TRBJ1-1
CASSSEKGEAFF
TGTGCCAGCAGCTCCGAAAAGGGTGAAGCTTTCTTT
>.|TRBV3-1/TRBV3-2|.|TRBJ2-7
CASSLDRLSEQYF
TGTGCCAGCAGCCTTGACCGGTTGAGCGAGCAGTACTTC
>.|TRBV11-2|.|TRBJ1-3
CASSLVGRSWPGNTIYF
TGTGCCAGCAGCTTAGTGGGCCGGAGTTGGCCTGGAAACACCATATATTTT
>.|TRBV7-2|.|TRBJ2-1
CASSYDTYNEQFF
TGTGCCAGCAGCTACGACACATACAATGAGCAGTTCTTC
>.|TRBV10-3|.|TRBJ1-1
CAISAAWGRTARNTEAFF
TGTGCCATCAGTGCCGCCTGGGGGAGAACTGCTCGGAACACTGAAGCTTTCTTT
>.|TRBV11-3|TRBD2|TRBJ2-5
CASSFGLAGQETQYF
TGTGCCAGCAGCTTTGGGCTAGCGGGACAAGAGACCCAGTACTTC
>.|TRBV7-2|.|TRBJ2-5
CASSFGLGGRTETQYF
TGTGCCAGCAGCTTTGGCCTTGGGGGGCGAACAGAGACCCAGTACTTC
>.|TRBV2|.|TRBJ1-5
CASSVRISNQPQHF
TGTGCCAGCAGTGTACGGATTAGCAATCAGCCCCAGCATTTT
>.|TRBV12-3/TRBV12-4|.|TRBJ1-2
CASSTPYTF
TGTGCCAGCAGTACCCCCTACACCTTC
>.|TRBV7-6|.|TRBJ2-1
CASSLAGVSSYNEQFF
TGTGCCAGCAGCTTAGCAGGGGTTAGCTCCTACAATGAGCAGTTCTTC
>.|TRBV6-2/TRBV6-3|TRBD2|TRBJ2-6
CASSYWELADGANVLTF
TGTGCCAGCAGTTACTGGGAACTAGCGGATGGGGCCAACGTCCTGACTTTC